The clone carrying this T cell receptor beta chain was detected ten times or more. As yet, its antigen is unknown. Germline-derived CDR1 and CDR2 are SGHDN and FVKESK. CDR3 size: 12 residues. V shed 2 bases and J shed 4 bases, with 3 bases lying between them. The data belong to a study of T cell repertoires in cytomegalovirus infection. About the study: TCR beta signatures that were public indicated CMV infection and matching HLA type.

MiXCR was run by TCRdb on the reads, yielding one entry per CDR3 protein. Among roughly 600,000 distinct CDR3 sequences listed, approximately 24% were seen once. Study results and limitations: Accumulated public TCR beta family frequency recognized individuals carrying CMV together with the relevant HLA.

Sequencing used CD8+ T cells from PBMCs. The V and J genes are TRBV14 and TRBJ2-1; D ambiguous. The sequence was collected from a human donor in good health (CMV status not recorded). Some clones in this sample may be carry-over from other donors' samples. The CDR3, as DNA: TGTGCCAGCAGCCAAAATTACAATGAGCAGTTCTTC. Its translation: CASSQNYNEQFF. Filled out from reference TRBV14 and TRBJ2-1, the complete variable domain reads EAGVTQFPSHSVIEKGQTVTLRCDPISGHDNLYWYRRVMGKEIKFLLHFVKESKQDESGMPNNRFLAERTGGTYSTLKVQPAELEDSGVYFCASSQNYNEQFFGPGTRLTVL.